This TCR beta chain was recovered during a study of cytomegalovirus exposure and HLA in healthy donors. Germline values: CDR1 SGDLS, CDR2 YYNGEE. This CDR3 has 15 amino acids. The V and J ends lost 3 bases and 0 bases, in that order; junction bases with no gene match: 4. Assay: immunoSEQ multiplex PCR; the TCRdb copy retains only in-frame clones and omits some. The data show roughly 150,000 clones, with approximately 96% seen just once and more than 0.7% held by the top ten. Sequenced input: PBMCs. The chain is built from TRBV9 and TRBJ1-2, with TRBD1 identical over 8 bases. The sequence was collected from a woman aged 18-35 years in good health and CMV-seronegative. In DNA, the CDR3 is TGTGCCAGCAGCGAGGGACAGGTAGCTAACTATGGCTACACCTTC. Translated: CASSEGQVANYGYTF. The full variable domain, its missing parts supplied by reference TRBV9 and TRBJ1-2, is DSGVTQTPKHLITATGQRVTLRCSPRSGDLSVYWYQQSLDQGLQFLIQYYNGEERAKGNILERFSAQQFPDLHSELNLSSLELGDSALYFCASSEGQVANYGYTFGSGTRLTVV.